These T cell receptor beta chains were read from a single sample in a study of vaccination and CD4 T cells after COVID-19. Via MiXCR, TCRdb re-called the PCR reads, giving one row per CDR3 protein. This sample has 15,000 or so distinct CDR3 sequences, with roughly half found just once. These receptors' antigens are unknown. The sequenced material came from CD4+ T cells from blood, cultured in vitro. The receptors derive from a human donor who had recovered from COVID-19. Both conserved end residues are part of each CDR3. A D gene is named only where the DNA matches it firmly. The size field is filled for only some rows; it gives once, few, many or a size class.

cdr3_aa: CASSYVRDRVKHGYTF
cdr3_nt: TGTGCCAGCAGTTACGTTCGGGACAGGGTCAAGCATGGCTACACCTTC
clone_size: -
j_call: TRBJ1-2
d_call: TRBD1
v_call: TRBV6-5

cdr3_aa: CASSYSGTWWGPQHF
cdr3_nt: TGTGCCAGCAGTTATTCTGGGACCTGGTGGGGGCCCCAGCATTTT
clone_size: -
j_call: TRBJ1-5
d_call: -
v_call: TRBV6-5

cdr3_aa: CASSLAPGSPLHF
cdr3_nt: TGCGCCAGCAGCTTAGCCCCTGGTTCACCCCTCCACTTT
clone_size: -
j_call: TRBJ1-6
d_call: -
v_call: TRBV5-1

cdr3_aa: CASTPWTSGAGELFF
cdr3_nt: TGTGCCAGCACCCCGTGGACTAGCGGGGCCGGGGAGCTGTTTTTT
clone_size: few
j_call: TRBJ2-2
d_call: TRBD2
v_call: TRBV2

cdr3_aa: CAISPYPGLATSEQYF
cdr3_nt: TGTGCCATCAGCCCCTATCCGGGACTAGCGACATCCGAGCAGTACTTC
clone_size: few
j_call: TRBJ2-7
d_call: TRBD2
v_call: TRBV10-3

cdr3_aa: CSARDRQGFTEAFF
cdr3_nt: TGCAGTGCTAGAGATCGTCAGGGATTCACTGAAGCTTTCTTT
clone_size: -
j_call: TRBJ1-1
d_call: -
v_call: TRBV20-1

cdr3_aa: CASSSETGLRGTQHF
cdr3_nt: TGTGCCAGCAGTTCTGAGACAGGCCTGCGGGGAACCCAGCATTTT
clone_size: -
j_call: TRBJ1-5
d_call: -
v_call: TRBV6-5

cdr3_aa: CASSEYGDGYTF
cdr3_nt: TGTGCCAGCAGTGAATATGGAGATGGCTACACCTTC
clone_size: -
j_call: TRBJ1-2
d_call: -
v_call: TRBV6-1

cdr3_aa: CASSLSRGGGVYQETQYF
cdr3_nt: TGTGCCAGCAGCTTATCCCGTGGCGGGGGGGTGTACCAAGAGACCCAGTACTTC
clone_size: -
j_call: TRBJ2-5
d_call: TRBD2
v_call: TRBV7-9

cdr3_aa: CASSEYTGLSPLHF
cdr3_nt: TGTGCCAGCAGTGAATATACAGGGCTATCACCCCTCCACTTT
clone_size: -
j_call: TRBJ1-6
d_call: -
v_call: TRBV25-1

cdr3_aa: CASSLWDRDSGELFF
cdr3_nt: TGTGCCAGCAGTTTATGGGACAGGGATTCCGGGGAGCTGTTTTTT
clone_size: few
j_call: TRBJ2-2
d_call: TRBD1
v_call: TRBV27

cdr3_aa: CASRVGTVHTDTQYF
cdr3_nt: TGTGCCAGCAGAGTCGGGACCGTGCACACAGATACGCAGTATTTT
clone_size: -
j_call: TRBJ2-3
d_call: -
v_call: TRBV2

cdr3_aa: CSAGTSAGVSGNTIYF
cdr3_nt: TGCAGTGCCGGAACCTCAGCGGGGGTCTCTGGAAACACCATATATTTT
clone_size: -
j_call: TRBJ1-3
d_call: -
v_call: TRBV20-1

cdr3_aa: CASSLGPSATYEQYF
cdr3_nt: TGTGCCAGCAGCTTAGGTCCTAGCGCTACCTACGAGCAGTACTTC
clone_size: -
j_call: TRBJ2-7
d_call: -
v_call: TRBV7-6

cdr3_aa: CASSPGRPNNQPQHF
cdr3_nt: TGTGCCAGCAGTCCGGGACGGCCAAATAATCAGCCCCAGCATTTT
clone_size: few
j_call: TRBJ1-5
d_call: -
v_call: TRBV6-1

cdr3_aa: CASTNGDRGPYDEQFF
cdr3_nt: TGTGCCAGCACCAACGGGGACAGGGGCCCTTACGATGAGCAGTTCTTC
clone_size: -
j_call: TRBJ2-1
d_call: TRBD1
v_call: TRBV28

cdr3_aa: CASSLRTLFGEAFF
cdr3_nt: TGTGCCAGCAGCTTGCGGACCCTTTTTGGTGAAGCTTTCTTT
clone_size: few
j_call: TRBJ1-1
d_call: -
v_call: TRBV7-2

cdr3_aa: CASRRGQTDTQYF
cdr3_nt: TGTGCCAGTAGAAGGGGCCAGACAGATACGCAGTATTTT
clone_size: -
j_call: TRBJ2-3
d_call: -
v_call: TRBV19

cdr3_aa: CSARDRGFGTEAFF
cdr3_nt: TGCAGTGCTAGAGACCGGGGGTTTGGCACTGAAGCTTTCTTT
clone_size: -
j_call: TRBJ1-1
d_call: -
v_call: TRBV20-1

cdr3_aa: CATSRVGSMAYEQYF
cdr3_nt: TGTGCCACCAGCAGAGTGGGCAGCATGGCCTACGAGCAGTACTTC
clone_size: few
j_call: TRBJ2-7
d_call: -
v_call: TRBV15

cdr3_aa: CASSLFSGNSSPQHF
cdr3_nt: TGTGCCAGCAGCTTATTCAGCGGGAACTCGTCACCCCAGCATTTT
clone_size: -
j_call: TRBJ1-5
d_call: -
v_call: TRBV7-2

cdr3_aa: CASSQGARGQEQYF
cdr3_nt: TGTGCCAGCAGCCAAGGGGCCAGGGGGCAAGAGCAGTACTTC
clone_size: once
j_call: TRBJ2-7
d_call: TRBD1
v_call: TRBV4-2

cdr3_aa: CASSQVEAGVFNEQFF
cdr3_nt: TGTGCCAGCAGCCAAGTAGAAGCGGGAGTCTTCAATGAGCAGTTCTTC
clone_size: -
j_call: TRBJ2-1
d_call: TRBD2
v_call: TRBV4-2

cdr3_aa: CATSTGLGASTDTQYF
cdr3_nt: TGTGCCACCAGCACCGGGCTAGGTGCTAGCACAGATACGCAGTATTTT
clone_size: -
j_call: TRBJ2-3
d_call: -
v_call: TRBV15

cdr3_aa: CSAEGGAGTDTQYF
cdr3_nt: TGCAGTGCAGAGGGGGGGGCGGGCACAGATACGCAGTATTTT
clone_size: few
j_call: TRBJ2-3
d_call: -
v_call: TRBV20-1

cdr3_aa: CSARGRTPWGNQPQHF
cdr3_nt: TGCAGTGCTAGAGGGCGGACACCTTGGGGAAATCAGCCCCAGCATTTT
clone_size: few
j_call: TRBJ1-5
d_call: -
v_call: TRBV20-1

cdr3_aa: CASSLTGLYQPQHF
cdr3_nt: TGTGCCAGCAGCCTTACAGGGTTATATCAGCCCCAGCATTTT
clone_size: medium-sized
j_call: TRBJ1-5
d_call: -
v_call: TRBV7-9

cdr3_aa: CASSRGGHGPDEQFF
cdr3_nt: TGTGCCAGCAGCCGTGGGGGCCACGGACCCGATGAGCAGTTCTTC
clone_size: -
j_call: TRBJ2-1
d_call: -
v_call: TRBV28

cdr3_aa: CAWTGTGTYEQYF
cdr3_nt: TGTGCCTGGACCGGGACGGGAACCTACGAGCAGTACTTC
clone_size: medium-sized
j_call: TRBJ2-7
d_call: -
v_call: TRBV30

cdr3_aa: CASSQTGTGSGNTIYF
cdr3_nt: TGTGCCAGCAGCCAAACCGGGACAGGGTCTGGAAACACCATATATTTT
clone_size: -
j_call: TRBJ1-3
d_call: TRBD1
v_call: TRBV6-1

cdr3_aa: CASMGRGGGDTQYF
cdr3_nt: TGTGCCAGCATGGGGCGGGGGGGTGGAGATACGCAGTATTTT
clone_size: few
j_call: TRBJ2-3
d_call: TRBD2
v_call: TRBV6-1

cdr3_aa: CASSLFKGNYGYTF
cdr3_nt: TGTGCCAGCAGCTTATTTAAGGGGAACTATGGCTACACCTTC
clone_size: -
j_call: TRBJ1-2
d_call: -
v_call: TRBV7-2

cdr3_aa: CASCPTDRSYGYTF
cdr3_nt: TGTGCCAGCTGCCCAACCGACCGAAGCTATGGCTACACCTTC
clone_size: medium-sized
j_call: TRBJ1-2
d_call: -
v_call: TRBV6-1

cdr3_aa: CASRLHRNNYGYTF
cdr3_nt: TGTGCCAGCAGACTCCACAGGAATAACTATGGCTACACCTTC
clone_size: -
j_call: TRBJ1-2
d_call: -
v_call: TRBV6-1

cdr3_aa: CASSRGWGSATDTQYF
cdr3_nt: TGTGCCAGCAGTCGGGGTTGGGGTAGCGCCACAGATACGCAGTATTTT
clone_size: -
j_call: TRBJ2-3
d_call: -
v_call: TRBV6-1

cdr3_aa: CASSEFGETQYF
cdr3_nt: TGTGCCAGCAGTGAATTTGGGGAGACCCAGTACTTC
clone_size: -
j_call: TRBJ2-5
d_call: -
v_call: TRBV2

cdr3_aa: CASRTAGVRGGYTF
cdr3_nt: TGTGCCAGCAGGACCGCAGGTGTTCGGGGTGGCTACACCTTC
clone_size: medium-sized
j_call: TRBJ1-2
d_call: -
v_call: TRBV6-1

cdr3_aa: CASSGGSGSTDTQYF
cdr3_nt: TGTGCCAGCAGCGGAGGTAGCGGGAGCACCGATACGCAGTATTTT
clone_size: -
j_call: TRBJ2-3
d_call: TRBD2
v_call: TRBV5-4

cdr3_aa: CATQPTREGGGYTF
cdr3_nt: TGTGCCACTCAGCCTACAAGGGAGGGAGGGGGCTACACCTTC
clone_size: -
j_call: TRBJ1-2
d_call: -
v_call: TRBV27

cdr3_aa: CASSILLAAWSNYGYTF
cdr3_nt: TGTGCCAGTAGTATACTGCTGGCAGCTTGGAGTAACTATGGCTACACCTTC
clone_size: -
j_call: TRBJ1-2
d_call: -
v_call: TRBV19

cdr3_aa: CSARRDLNFYGYTF
cdr3_nt: TGCAGTGCCCGCCGGGACCTCAATTTCTATGGCTACACCTTC
clone_size: few
j_call: TRBJ1-2
d_call: -
v_call: TRBV20-1

cdr3_aa: CASSPRQGEDTEAFF
cdr3_nt: TGTGCCAGCAGCCCCCGACAGGGGGAGGACACTGAAGCTTTCTTT
clone_size: -
j_call: TRBJ1-1
d_call: TRBD1
v_call: TRBV7-9

cdr3_aa: CASSLVLRGGYGYTF
cdr3_nt: TGTGCCAGCAGCTTAGTTCTCCGGGGAGGTTATGGCTACACCTTC
clone_size: few
j_call: TRBJ1-2
d_call: -
v_call: TRBV7-8

cdr3_aa: CASSPPSARNTGELFF
cdr3_nt: TGTGCCAGCAGCCCGCCCAGCGCGAGGAACACCGGGGAGCTGTTTTTT
clone_size: few
j_call: TRBJ2-2
d_call: -
v_call: TRBV7-2

cdr3_aa: CSAAFGQGAYQPQHF
cdr3_nt: TGCAGTGCCGCTTTCGGACAGGGGGCGTATCAGCCCCAGCATTTT
clone_size: few
j_call: TRBJ1-5
d_call: TRBD1
v_call: TRBV20-1

cdr3_aa: CASSELAYEQYF
cdr3_nt: TGTGCCAGCAGTGAACTGGCCTACGAGCAGTACTTC
clone_size: -
j_call: TRBJ2-7
d_call: -
v_call: TRBV6-1

cdr3_aa: CATSGPPGQGSYEQYF
cdr3_nt: TGTGCCACCAGTGGCCCCCCGGGACAGGGGTCTTACGAGCAGTACTTC
clone_size: few
j_call: TRBJ2-7
d_call: TRBD1
v_call: TRBV24-1

cdr3_aa: CASSYGGNTEAFF
cdr3_nt: TGTGCCAGCAGTTACGGAGGGAACACTGAAGCTTTCTTT
clone_size: -
j_call: TRBJ1-1
d_call: -
v_call: TRBV6-5

cdr3_aa: CSARVRGGAYYNEQFF
cdr3_nt: TGCAGTGCTAGAGTTCGGGGGGGGGCGTATTACAATGAGCAGTTCTTC
clone_size: -
j_call: TRBJ2-1
d_call: TRBD2
v_call: TRBV20-1

cdr3_aa: CASSLGGWGRSTDTQYF
cdr3_nt: TGTGCCAGCAGCTTAGGGGGTTGGGGACGCAGCACAGATACGCAGTATTTT
clone_size: -
j_call: TRBJ2-3
d_call: -
v_call: TRBV11-3

cdr3_aa: CASRRATLMNTEAFF
cdr3_nt: TGTGCCAGCAGAAGAGCTACCTTGATGAACACTGAAGCTTTCTTT
clone_size: -
j_call: TRBJ1-1
d_call: -
v_call: TRBV12-3/TRBV12-4

cdr3_aa: CASSLGQVVSGELFF
cdr3_nt: TGTGCCAGCAGCTTGGGACAGGTCGTTTCCGGGGAGCTGTTTTTT
clone_size: -
j_call: TRBJ2-2
d_call: TRBD1
v_call: TRBV9

cdr3_aa: CSARELTNSPLHF
cdr3_nt: TGCAGTGCTAGGGAACTGACTAATTCACCCCTCCACTTT
clone_size: few
j_call: TRBJ1-6
d_call: -
v_call: TRBV20-1

cdr3_aa: CASSEQGVADTRYF
cdr3_nt: TGTGCCAGCAGTGAACAGGGGGTCGCAGATACGCGGTATTTT
clone_size: once
j_call: TRBJ2-3
d_call: TRBD1
v_call: TRBV2